This T cell receptor beta chain was identified in a study of T cells after yellow fever vaccination. Study-level results: By day 5 rather than day 15, the secondary response had peaked, though it was weaker. Clones that expanded after primary vaccination mostly reappeared after the booster (96% CD4, 70% to 90% CD8).

In regard to this clonotype: Antigen: not known.

TCRdb reanalysed the 5' RACE reads using MiXCR and keeps one entry per CDR3 protein. The sample lists more than 300,000 distinct CDR3 sequences, around a tenth seen once, with about 3.5% in the top ten. Trimming stripped 3 bases from V and 9 bases from J, with 6 bases between. CDR3 length: 11 amino acids. CDR1 is KGHSH and CDR2 is LQKENI in the germline V gene. The input for sequencing was CD4+ T cells sorted from PBMCs, taken 45 days after the yellow fever booster vaccination. The rearrangement links TRBV18 to TRBJ2-1; D is perhaps TRBD2 (5 bases). This TCR was sampled from a man younger than 35 who received the YFV17D yellow fever vaccine. CDR3 region: CASSPEVEQFF. CDR3 in DNA: TGTGCCAGCTCACCGGAGGTTGAGCAGTTCTTC.